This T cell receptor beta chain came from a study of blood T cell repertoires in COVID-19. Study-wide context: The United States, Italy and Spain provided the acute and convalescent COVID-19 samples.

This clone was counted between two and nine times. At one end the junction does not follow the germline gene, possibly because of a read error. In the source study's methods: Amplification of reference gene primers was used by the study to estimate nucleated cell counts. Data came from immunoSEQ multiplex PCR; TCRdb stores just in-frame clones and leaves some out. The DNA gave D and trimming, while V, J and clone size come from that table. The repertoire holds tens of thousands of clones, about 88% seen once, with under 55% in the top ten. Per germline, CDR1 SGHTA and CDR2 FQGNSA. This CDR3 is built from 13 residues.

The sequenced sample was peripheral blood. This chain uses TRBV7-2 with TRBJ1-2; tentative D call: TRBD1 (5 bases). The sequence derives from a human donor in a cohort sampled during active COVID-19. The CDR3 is CASSLEVVRGEVF. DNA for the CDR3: TGTGCCAGCAGCTTAGAAGTGGTTCGGGGGGAAGTGTTC. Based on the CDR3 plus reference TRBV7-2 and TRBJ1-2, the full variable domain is GAGVSQSPSNKVTEKGKDVELRCDPISGHTALYWYRQSLGQGLEFLIYFQGNSAPDKSGLPSDRFSAERTGGSVSTLTIQRTQQEDSAVYLCASSLEVVRGEVFGSGTRLTVV.